These 28 T cell receptor beta chains came from one sample sequenced in a study of cytomegalovirus exposure and HLA in healthy donors. Use of 60 Vbeta and 13 Jbeta primers characterized the PCR. The repertoire was sequenced with immunoSEQ multiplex PCR; TCRdb's copy has only in-frame clones and lacks some. The table includes roughly 110,000 clones, about two thirds detected once. The source material was PBMCs. All receptors derive from a boy younger than 18 in good health and CMV-seronegative.

The rearrangement uses TRBV6-5 and TRBJ2-1; a weak D match, TRBD2 (6 bases). The CDR3 covers 11 residues. V was trimmed by 5 bases and J by 13 bases, leaving 12 bases between them. Germline loops: CDR1 MNHEY, CDR2 SVGAGI. The CDR3 sequence: CASSRDFQQFF. CDR3 bases: TGTGCCAGCAGTCGGGACTTCCAACAGTTCTTC.

This chain joins TRBV19 and TRBJ2-7, with 8 bases that match TRBD1. J was trimmed by 0 bases and V by 3 bases; bases with no gene match: 1. This CDR3 spans 14 amino acids. CDR1 and CDR2 from the germline V gene are LNHDA and SQIVND (reference sequence). The CDR3 DNA is TGTGCCAGTAGTATCGACAGGGGCTCCTACGAGCAGTACTTC. This codes for CASSIDRGSYEQYF.

This CDR3 is CASSLGGGAGELFF. The CDR3 DNA follows: TGTGCCAGCAGCTTGGGAGGGGGCGCCGGGGAGCTGTTTTTT. The chain uses TRBV5-6 and TRBJ2-2; 7 bases match TRBD1. The CDR3 is made up of 14 amino acids. CDR1 SGHDT and CDR2 YYEEEE come from the germline V gene. J lost 6 bases, V lost 0 bases, and 2 bases had no gene match.

This chain joins TRBV28 and TRBJ1-2, with D perhaps matching TRBD1 (6 bases). Germline CDR1 reads MDHEN; CDR2 reads SYDVKM. Trimming pared 1 base from V and 5 bases from J, leaving 17 bases between. The CDR3 is 16 amino acids. The CDR3 region is CASSLFQTGTLYGYTF. In DNA form, the CDR3 reads TGTGCCAGCAGTTTATTCCAGACAGGAACACTATATGGCTACACCTTC.

This clone was seen more than once but under ten times. The chain uses TRBV29-1 and TRBJ2-2, with TRBD2 matching 10 bases. J gave up 3 bases and V 0 bases, and 10 bases lay outside the gene matches. Germline CDR1 and CDR2: SQVTM and ANQGSEA. The CDR3 contains 18 residues. The CDR3 is CSVEDWHSGRSDTGELFF. The CDR3 region has the DNA TGCAGCGTTGAAGATTGGCATAGCGGGAGGTCGGACACCGGGGAGCTGTTTTTT.

The chain is built from TRBV7-8 and TRBJ2-4, with 13 bases identical to TRBD2. The CDR3 consists of 20 residues. J lost 0 bases, V lost 5 bases, and 13 bases had no gene match. Germline CDR1 reads SGHVS; CDR2 reads FQNEAQ. The CDR3 DNA reads TGTGCCAGCAGCCCACGACTAGCGGGAGGCCTCTCCCTAGCCAAAAACATTCAGTACTTC. It yields the protein CASSPRLAGGLSLAKNIQYF.

The rearrangement uses TRBV4-1 and TRBJ2-3; D is perhaps TRBD2 (7 bases). The germline CDR1 and CDR2 sequences are MGHRA and YSYEKL. V shed 3 bases and J shed 2 bases, with 15 bases lying between them. The CDR3 totals 16 residues. The CDR3 here is CASSHLLRGPTDTQYF. As DNA, the CDR3 is TGCGCCAGCAGCCACTTGTTGCGGGGGCCCACAGATACGCAGTATTTT.

The rearrangement joins TRBV5-1 to TRBJ2-7; the match to TRBD1 covers 7 bases. With 0 bases clipped from V and 2 bases from J, the junction kept 5 bases outside the gene matches. This CDR3 spans 15 amino acids. Germline CDR1 is SGHRS and CDR2 is YFSETQ. The CDR3 coding sequence is TGCGCCAGCAGCTTGGTAGACAGGGCCGCCTACGAGCAGTACTTC. Translation: CASSLVDRAAYEQYF.

The chain uses TRBV10-3 and TRBJ2-2; D may be TRBD1 (6 bases). This CDR3 spans 15 amino acids. Germline V CDR1 and CDR2: ENHRY, SYGVKD. V was shortened by 7 bases and J by 5 bases, with 17 bases between the two germline ends. The CDR3 loop reads CAITPDRLGTGELFF. DNA of the CDR3: TGTGCCATCACCCCAGACAGGTTGGGGACCGGGGAGCTGTTTTTT.

This chain joins TRBV7-9 and TRBJ1-1; D unresolved. Trimming cost V 4 bases and J 1 base, with 13 bases left between them. The V gene's germline CDR1 is SEHNR and CDR2 FQNEAQ (reference sequence). CDR3 length: 15 residues. The CDR3 DNA follows: TGTGCCAGCAGCTATACTCCCGGTGGGAACACTGAAGCTTTCTTT. Amino acid sequence: CASSYTPGGNTEAFF. The full variable domain, its missing parts supplied by reference TRBV7-9 and TRBJ1-1, is DTGVSQNPRHKITKRGQNVTFRCDPISEHNRLYWYRQTLGQGPEFLTYFQNEAQLEKSRLLSDRFSAERPKGSFSTLEIQRTEQGDSAMYLCASSYTPGGNTEAFFGQGTRLTVV.

The chain employs TRBV6-5 and TRBJ2-1; TRBD1 agrees at 9 bases. From germline, CDR1 is MNHEY and CDR2 SVGAGI. The V segment lost 2 bases and the J segment 8 bases; nucleotides outside the gene matches: 10. The CDR3 has 16 amino acids. DNA for the CDR3: TGTGCCAGCAGTTACCCTGCCGGGACAGGGTCGGATGAGCAGTTCTTC. Translation: CASSYPAGTGSDEQFF.

The V gene is TRBV6-5, the J gene TRBJ1-2, with D possibly TRBD1 on 5 matching bases. The CDR3 sequence is 15 residues long. Germline V gene lookup returns CDR1 MNHEY and CDR2 SVGAGI. V was trimmed by 0 bases and J by 8 bases, leaving 16 bases between them. The CDR3 DNA reads TGTGCCAGCAGTTACTCGGGTGGGGCCGACGAAGGCTACACCTTC. As protein: CASSYSGGADEGYTF.

The genes are TRBV4-1 and TRBJ2-1; D gene ambiguous. Trimming took 4 bases from V and 3 from J, leaving 7 bases between them. CDR1 is MGHRA, CDR2 YSYEKL, per germline. This CDR3 region has 13 residues. The CDR3 loop reads CASSLTDYNEQFF. The CDR3, as DNA: TGCGCCAGCAGCCTGACTGACTACAATGAGCAGTTCTTC.

The chain is built from TRBV9 and TRBJ2-2; TRBD1 matches 12 bases. V gave up 6 bases and J gave up 3 bases; unmatched junction bases: 3. Looked up from germline, CDR1 is SGDLS and CDR2 is YYNGEE. The CDR3 is 15 residues long. CDR3 protein: CASMGQGADTGELFF. CDR3 bases: TGTGCCAGCATGGGACAGGGGGCGGACACCGGGGAGCTGTTTTTT.

This clone was observed a few times. The chain uses TRBV10-1 and TRBJ2-3, with 7 positions matching TRBD2. Germline V gives CDR1 WNHNN, CDR2 SYGVQD (reference sequence). V shed 3 bases, J shed 4 bases, and the junction held 13 bases outside the gene matches. This CDR3 has 17 residues. The CDR3 loop reads CASSDRYGGSVADTQYF. The CDR3 coding sequence is TGCGCCAGCAGTGATAGATACGGCGGGAGTGTGGCAGATACGCAGTATTTT.

This chain joins TRBV2 and TRBJ2-1; perhaps TRBD2 as D (6 bases). V lost 7 bases, J lost 8 bases, and 12 bases lay in between. Germline CDR1 is SNHLY and CDR2 is FYNNEI. There are 12 residues in the CDR3. CDR3 amino acids: CASKGRSDEQFF. CDR3 sequence (DNA): TGTGCCAGCAAAGGGAGGTCGGATGAGCAGTTCTTC.

The chain uses TRBV5-1 and TRBJ2-3; 8 bases agree with TRBD2. The CDR3 runs 16 residues. CDR1 is SGHRS, CDR2 YFSETQ, per germline. V dropped 1 base and J dropped 6; count of bases not matched to a gene: 10. CDR3 DNA: TGCGCCAGCAGCTTGATGGTAGCGGGACAAGGGGATACGCAGTATTTT. Translated: CASSLMVAGQGDTQYF.

The sample holds a few counts of this clone. The chain couples TRBV28 to TRBJ2-7, with D perhaps TRBD2 (5 bases). The CDR3 runs 15 residues. Trimming removed 2 bases at V and 3 bases at J, with 14 bases between. Per the germline V gene, CDR1 is MDHEN and CDR2 is SYDVKM. CDR3 DNA sequence: TGTGCCAGCAGTTTAAGACGGAGGCACCACTACGAGCAGTACTTC. Translating gives CASSLRRRHHYEQYF. The variable domain in full, completed from reference TRBV28 and TRBJ2-7, reads DVKVTQSSRYLVKRTGEKVFLECVQDMDHENMFWYRQDPGLGLRLIYFSYDVKMKEKGDIPEGYSVSREKKERFSLILESASTNQTSMYLCASSLRRRHHYEQYFGPGTRLTVT.

The chain employs TRBV7-9 and TRBJ2-2; D is unclear. CDR1 is SEHNR and CDR2 is FQNEAQ in the germline V gene (reference sequence). V was pared by 2 bases and J by 4 bases, with 14 bases between. The CDR3 runs 16 residues. The CDR3: CASSLFLTHFTGELFF. CDR3 sequence (DNA): TGTGCCAGCAGCTTATTTCTCACCCACTTCACCGGGGAGCTGTTTTTT.

This rearrangement joins TRBV2 to TRBJ2-7; 9 positions agree with TRBD1. With V trimmed by 6 bases and J by 5 bases, 11 bases remained unmatched. Germline V gives CDR1 SNHLY, CDR2 FYNNEI. The CDR3 length is 15 residues. The CDR3 region has the DNA TGTGCCAGCAGGGCTTACAGGGGGCGATACGACGAGCAGTACTTC. This translates into CASRAYRGRYDEQYF.

The V call is TRBV5-1, the J call TRBJ2-1, with 12 nucleotides matching TRBD1. The CDR3 runs to 15 residues. From germline, CDR1 is SGHRS and CDR2 YFSETQ. V lost 3 bases and J lost 7; bases outside the gene matches: 5. The CDR3 DNA follows: TGCGCCAGCAGCTCCCGGGACAGGGGGCGGAATGAGCAGTTCTTC. Its translation: CASSSRDRGRNEQFF. The entire variable domain, with the rest obtained from reference TRBV5-1 and TRBJ2-1, is as follows: KAGVTQTPRYLIKTRGQQVTLSCSPISGHRSVSWYQQTPGQGLQFLFEYFSETQRNKGNFPGRFSGRQFSNSRSEMNVSTLELGDSALYLCASSSRDRGRNEQFFGPGTRLTVL.

The CDR3 bases are TGTGCCTGGAGTGAGGGGGCAGGTTCACCCCTCCACTTT. Translated: CAWSEGAGSPLHF. The chain is built from TRBV30 and TRBJ1-6, with TRBD1 identical over 7 bases. J lost 9 bases, V lost 1 base, and 3 bases had no gene match. The CDR3 is made up of 13 amino acids. The germline gives CDR1 GTSNPN, CDR2 SVGIG (reference sequence).

In the case of this clone: The junction differs from germline at one of its ends, possibly a read error. The chain carries TRBV23-1 and TRBJ2-7, with TRBD2 matching 9 bases. TRBV23-1 belongs to the ORF category, with a function that is uncertain. This CDR3 contains 13 residues. This chain's CDR3 is CASSPIAAGGAPF. CDR3 nucleotides: TGCGCCAGCAGTCCCATAGCAGCGGGAGGAGCCCCCTTC.

CDR3 DNA sequence: TGTGCCAGCAGCCAAGAGTGGCTAGCGGGAGGGACCCAAGAGACCCAGTACTTC. Encoded protein: CASSQEWLAGGTQETQYF. The chain is built from TRBV4-2 and TRBJ2-5, with 12 bases that match TRBD2. CDR1 is LGHNA and CDR2 is YNFKEQ in the germline V gene. J was trimmed by 1 base and V by 0 bases; bases with no gene match: 6. The CDR3 runs to 18 residues.

This chain links TRBV4-2 with TRBJ1-6; D is perhaps TRBD1 (6 bases). In germline, CDR1 is LGHNA, CDR2 YNFKEQ. The CDR3 spans 18 residues. The V gene lost 0 bases and the J gene lost 7 bases, with 19 bases spanning the gap. The CDR3, as DNA: TGTGCCAGCAGCCAAGAAGGGGGGAAGCGGGACTCAAATTCACCCCTCCACTTT. Its translation: CASSQEGGKRDSNSPLHF.

The V call is TRBV6-5, the J call TRBJ2-5; TRBD2 matches at 8 bases. V lost 4 bases to trimming and J lost 5 bases; unmatched junction nucleotides: 3. The CDR3 consists of 13 residues. Germline-derived CDR1 and CDR2 are MNHEY and SVGAGI. This chain's CDR3 is CASSFASGETQYF. For the CDR3, the DNA is TGTGCCAGCAGTTTCGCTAGCGGGGAGACCCAGTACTTC.

This chain joins TRBV19 and TRBJ1-2; 9 nucleotides match TRBD1. The CDR3 consists of 15 residues. Germline V gene sequence: CDR1 LNHDA, CDR2 SQIVND (reference sequence). The V segment lost 5 bases and the J segment 2 bases; nucleotides outside the gene matches: 6. CDR3 region: CASSSPGQGNYGYTF. For the CDR3, the DNA is TGTGCCAGTAGTTCGCCCGGACAGGGGAACTATGGCTACACCTTC.

The chain couples TRBV28 to TRBJ1-1; D unclear. This CDR3 contains 16 residues. In germline, CDR1 is MDHEN, CDR2 SYDVKM. The V and J ends lost 7 bases and 1 base respectively, with 19 bases between them. This CDR3 is CASTLPYPGGNTEAFF. The CDR3 bases are TGTGCCAGCACTCTCCCCTACCCGGGTGGGAACACTGAAGCTTTCTTT.